This T cell receptor beta chain is drawn from a study of T cell responses to AZD1222 COVID-19 vaccine. The study, taken as a whole, reports: The peak T cell response came first, and repertoires were sampled only after it. Per reports, nearly half of all spike-specific TCRs target regions that are unmutated in variants. The donors showed a predominance of white British ancestry and of females, with possible underestimation of clonal diversity. Only a handful of AZD1222 recipients tested seropositive at baseline.

Regarding this clone: As yet, its antigen is unknown.

TCRdb keeps only in-frame clones here, not all; method: immunoSEQ multiplex PCR. The table has tens of thousands of clones, approximately 85% seen once. This specimen was peripheral blood, taken 28 days after the second AZD1222 dose. The sequence was collected from an adult who received the AZD1222 COVID-19 vaccine.

The CDR3 loop reads CASSRTGGRGGELFF. CDR3 nucleotide sequence: TGCGCCAGCAGCCGGACAGGGGGGCGCGGCGGGGAGCTGTTTTTT. This chain links TRBV5-1 with TRBJ2-2; 10 bases line up with TRBD1. Germline trimming cut 4 bases from V and 7 bases from J; bases unmatched to any gene: 7. CDR3 size: 15 residues. Per the germline V gene, CDR1 is SGHRS and CDR2 is YFSETQ.